This T cell receptor (beta chain) was sequenced during a study of human T cells and chemical hapten exposure. Study details: Subjects had 2% DPC placed on about 2 cm by about 2 cm of upper inner arm skin for sensitization. Largely, small differences in pooled library volume made per-sample TCR yields vary.

This clonotype was seen a handful of times. The antigen remains undetermined. Described time point: pre-sensitization, week 0. Treatment: therapeutic diphenylcyclopropenone sensitization with weekly scalp DPC. Study outcomes and limitations: DPC sensitization did not alter TCRs above 1 in 1000 frequency.

The CDR3 runs 17 residues. CDR1 is ENHRY, CDR2 SYGVKD, per germline. Trimming removed 5 bases from V and 0 bases from J; junction bases left unmatched: 6. What the library attached to individual cDNA molecules were unique molecular identifiers. TCRdb reanalysed the RACE reads using MiXCR and keeps one entry per CDR3 protein. This sample yields more than 300,000 distinct CDR3 sequences, of which around 5.5% are seen a single time; 7% to 10% belongs to the top ten. The sample here was whole blood, taken in connection with sensitization to the hapten diphenylcyclopropenone (DPC). This chain joins TRBV10-3 and TRBJ2-6, with TRBD1 matching over 8 bases. The clonotype was recovered from a woman between 18 and 30 years old with alopecia areata. Some clones in this sample may be carry-over from other donors' samples. CDR3 sequence (DNA): TGTGCCATCAGTCGGGACAGGAGCCCCTCTGGGGCCAACGTCCTGACTTTC. Translation gives CAISRDRSPSGANVLTF.